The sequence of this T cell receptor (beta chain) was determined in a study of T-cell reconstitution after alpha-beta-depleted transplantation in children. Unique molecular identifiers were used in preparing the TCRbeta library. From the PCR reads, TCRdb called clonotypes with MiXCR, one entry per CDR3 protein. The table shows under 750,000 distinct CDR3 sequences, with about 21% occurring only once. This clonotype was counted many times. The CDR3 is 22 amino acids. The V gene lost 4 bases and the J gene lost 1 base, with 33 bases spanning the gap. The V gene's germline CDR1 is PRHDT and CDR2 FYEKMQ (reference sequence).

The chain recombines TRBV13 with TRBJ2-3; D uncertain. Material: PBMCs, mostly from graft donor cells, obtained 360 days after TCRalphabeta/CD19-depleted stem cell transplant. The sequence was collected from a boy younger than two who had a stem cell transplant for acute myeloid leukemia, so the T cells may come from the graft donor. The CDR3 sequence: CASSSRALSESTSHGGTDTQYF. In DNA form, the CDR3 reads TGTGCCAGCAGCTCACGTGCCCTCTCAGAGTCCACTTCCCATGGCGGCACAGATACGCAGTATTTT. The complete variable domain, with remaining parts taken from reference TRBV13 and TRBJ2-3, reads AAGVIQSPRHLIKEKRETATLKCYPIPRHDTVYWYQQGPGQDPQFLISFYEKMQSDKGSIPDRFSAQQFSDYHSELNMSSLELGDSALYFCASSSRALSESTSHGGTDTQYFGPGTRLTVL.